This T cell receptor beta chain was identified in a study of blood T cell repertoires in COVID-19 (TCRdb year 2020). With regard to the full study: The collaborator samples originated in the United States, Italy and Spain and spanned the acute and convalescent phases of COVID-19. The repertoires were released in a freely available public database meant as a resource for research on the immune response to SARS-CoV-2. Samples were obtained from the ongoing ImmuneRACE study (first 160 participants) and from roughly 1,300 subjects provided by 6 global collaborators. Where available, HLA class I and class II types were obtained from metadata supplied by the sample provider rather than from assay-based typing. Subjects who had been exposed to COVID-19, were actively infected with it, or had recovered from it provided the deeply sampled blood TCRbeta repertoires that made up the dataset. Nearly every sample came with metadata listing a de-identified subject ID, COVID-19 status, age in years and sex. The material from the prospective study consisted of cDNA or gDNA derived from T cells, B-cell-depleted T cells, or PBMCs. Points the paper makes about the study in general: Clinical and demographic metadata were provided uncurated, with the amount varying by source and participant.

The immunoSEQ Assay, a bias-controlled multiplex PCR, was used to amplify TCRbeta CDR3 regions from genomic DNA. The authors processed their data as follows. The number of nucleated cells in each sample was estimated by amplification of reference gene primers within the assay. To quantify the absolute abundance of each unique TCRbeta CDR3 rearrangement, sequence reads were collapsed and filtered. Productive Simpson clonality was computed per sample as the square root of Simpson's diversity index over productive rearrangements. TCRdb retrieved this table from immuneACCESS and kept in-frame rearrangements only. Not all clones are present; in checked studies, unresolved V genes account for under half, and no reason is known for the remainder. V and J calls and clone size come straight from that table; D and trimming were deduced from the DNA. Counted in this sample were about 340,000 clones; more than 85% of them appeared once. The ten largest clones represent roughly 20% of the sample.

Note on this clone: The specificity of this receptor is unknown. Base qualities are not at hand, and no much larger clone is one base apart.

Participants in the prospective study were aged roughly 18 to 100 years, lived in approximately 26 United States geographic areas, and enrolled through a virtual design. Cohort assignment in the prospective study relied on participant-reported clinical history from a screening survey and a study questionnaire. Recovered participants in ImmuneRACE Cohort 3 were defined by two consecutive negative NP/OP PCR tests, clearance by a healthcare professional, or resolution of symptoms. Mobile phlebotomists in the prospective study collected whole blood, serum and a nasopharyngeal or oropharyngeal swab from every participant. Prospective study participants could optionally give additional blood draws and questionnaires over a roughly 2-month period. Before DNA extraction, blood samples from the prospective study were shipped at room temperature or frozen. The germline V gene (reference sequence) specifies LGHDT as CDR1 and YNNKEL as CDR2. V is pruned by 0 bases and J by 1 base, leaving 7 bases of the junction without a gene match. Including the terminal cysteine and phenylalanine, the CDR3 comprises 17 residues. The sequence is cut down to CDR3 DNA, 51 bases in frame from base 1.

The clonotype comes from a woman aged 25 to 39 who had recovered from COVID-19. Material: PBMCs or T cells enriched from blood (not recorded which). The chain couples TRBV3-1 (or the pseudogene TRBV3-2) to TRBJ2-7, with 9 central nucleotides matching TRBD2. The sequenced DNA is TGTGCCAGCAGCCAAGACAGGCAGCGGGGGGTGTCCTACGAGCAGTACTTC. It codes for CASSQDRQRGVSYEQYF.